What follows are 27 T cell receptor beta chains derived from one specimen sequenced in a study of neoadjuvant anti-PD-1 for oral cavity cancer. Method: immunoSEQ multiplex PCR; TCRdb's copy keeps in-frame clones and lacks some. This table holds 63,000 or so clones, 70% to 90% found once. The time point: after neoadjuvant nivolumab, at surgical resection. The sequencing here drew on PBMCs, taken after nivolumab (anti-PD-1) treatment. Receptors originate from a person between 40 and 85 years old with oral cavity squamous cell carcinoma.

V is TRBV9 and J is TRBJ2-3; 9 nucleotides align to TRBD2. CDR3 length: 16 residues. Germline CDR1 SGDLS, CDR2 YYNGEE. Trimming removed 5 bases from V and 8 bases from J; junction bases left unmatched: 15. This CDR3 reads CASSTAGGFSASTQYF. The CDR3, as DNA: TGTGCCAGCAGTACAGCGGGGGGTTTCTCCGCCAGTACGCAGTATTTT. Together with reference TRBV9 and TRBJ2-3, the CDR3 gives the full variable domain: DSGVTQTPKHLITATGQRVTLRCSPRSGDLSVYWYQQSLDQGLQFLIQYYNGEERAKGNILERFSAQQFPDLHSELNLSSLELGDSALYFCASSTAGGFSASTQYFGPGTRLTVL.

The V gene is TRBV19, the J gene TRBJ2-6; TRBD1 aligns across 9 bases. The trim removed 4 bases at V and 0 bases at J, leaving 4 bases unmatched. Germline assignment: CDR1 LNHDA and CDR2 SQIVND (reference sequence). The CDR3 spans 17 residues. DNA of the CDR3: TGTGCCAGTAGTAACGGACAGGGGAGCTCTGGGGCCAACGTCCTGACTTTC. Residues: CASSNGQGSSGANVLTF.

V usage is TRBV28 and J usage is TRBJ1-2; D gene uncertain. The CDR3 is 14 residues long. Between the trimmed V and J ends, which lost 6 bases and 1 base, there was a span of 12 bases. Germline V gene lookup returns CDR1 MDHEN and CDR2 SYDVKM. CDR3 protein: CASSRAKDNYGYTF. As DNA, the CDR3 is TGTGCCAGCAGCCGGGCCAAGGATAACTATGGCTACACCTTC.

This clone was detected once. V gene TRBV5-1 combines with J gene TRBJ2-2; unclear D gene. The CDR3 has 16 amino acids. Per germline, CDR1 SGHRS and CDR2 YFSETQ. The V end lost 4 bases, the J end lost 1 base, and 14 bases lay between the germline ends. CDR3 nucleotides: TGCGCCAGCAGCGTCTCCCTCATAATGAACACCGGGGAGCTGTTTTTT. This sequence encodes CASSVSLIMNTGELFF.

This clone was counted a few times. The V gene is TRBV9, the J gene TRBJ1-1, with no clear D. The germline V and J ends were trimmed by 0 bases and 1 base, with 10 bases remaining between them. The CDR3 loop spans 15 amino acids. Germline V gives CDR1 SGDLS, CDR2 YYNGEE. For the CDR3, the DNA is TGTGCCAGCAGCGTAGGTTTAGGGTCGAACACTGAAGCTTTCTTT. It codes for CASSVGLGSNTEAFF. Filled out from reference TRBV9 and TRBJ1-1, the complete variable domain reads DSGVTQTPKHLITATGQRVTLRCSPRSGDLSVYWYQQSLDQGLQFLIQYYNGEERAKGNILERFSAQQFPDLHSELNLSSLELGDSALYFCASSVGLGSNTEAFFGQGTRLTVV.

The V call is TRBV27, the J call TRBJ2-7; 12 nucleotides line up with TRBD1. CDR1 is MNHEY, CDR2 SMNVEV, per germline (reference sequence). Unmatched junction bases numbered 4, after V lost 4 bases and J lost 6 bases. The CDR3 is 14 residues long. CDR3 amino acids: CASSSPGQGAEQYF. Here the CDR3 DNA reads TGTGCCAGCAGTTCCCCGGGACAGGGGGCCGAGCAGTACTTC.

The chain is built from TRBV5-1 and TRBJ2-7, with D perhaps being TRBD1 or TRBD2 (5 bases each). V dropped 4 bases and J dropped 0 bases, with 8 bases sitting between them. Germline CDR1 SGHRS, CDR2 YFSETQ. The CDR3 sequence is 13 residues long. In DNA, the CDR3 is TGCGCCAGCAGCGAGGGGAGCTCCTACGAGCAGTACTTC. As protein: CASSEGSSYEQYF. The whole variable domain, remainder taken from reference TRBV5-1 and TRBJ2-7, is KAGVTQTPRYLIKTRGQQVTLSCSPISGHRSVSWYQQTPGQGLQFLFEYFSETQRNKGNFPGRFSGRQFSNSRSEMNVSTLELGDSALYLCASSEGSSYEQYFGPGTRLTVT.

The genes are TRBV2 and TRBJ1-4, with 9 bases identical to TRBD1. CDR3 length equals 14 residues. Germline V gene sequence: CDR1 SNHLY, CDR2 FYNNEI. V lost 6 bases to trimming and J lost 7 bases; unmatched junction nucleotides: 6. The chain's CDR3 is CASRGTGIGEKLFF. The CDR3 bases are TGTGCCAGCAGGGGGACAGGGATTGGTGAAAAACTGTTTTTT.

The V call is TRBV5-6, the J call TRBJ1-4; unclear D gene. V was clipped by 3 bases and J by 0 bases, with 12 bases between them. CDR1 and CDR2 (germline): SGHDT, YYEEEE. The CDR3 sequence is 16 residues long. The CDR3 spells CASSSLVGTTNEKLFF. The CDR3 bases are TGTGCCAGCAGCTCTCTCGTGGGAACAACTAATGAAAAACTGTTTTTT.

Here the CDR3 reads CASREDTQYF. The CDR3 region has the DNA TGTGCCAGCAGGGAGGATACGCAGTATTTT. The chain recombines TRBV6-1 with TRBJ2-3; unclear D gene. The CDR3 totals 10 residues. Germline CDR1 is MNHNS and CDR2 is SASEGT. V was pared by 6 bases and J by 6 bases, with 4 bases between.

This sequence joins TRBV30 and TRBJ1-2, with 9 bases aligning to TRBD1. The germline V gene has CDR1 GTSNPN and CDR2 SVGIG (reference sequence). The V and J ends lost 3 bases and 6 bases, in that order; junction bases with no gene match: 17. CDR3 length equals 17 residues. The CDR3 here is CAWSAWGQGGTAHGYTF. In nucleotides, the CDR3 is TGTGCCTGGAGCGCCTGGGGACAGGGTGGGACAGCCCATGGCTACACCTTC.

The rearrangement joins TRBV19 to TRBJ2-1; TRBD2 aligns across 7 bases. The CDR3 totals 15 residues. Germline CDR1 is LNHDA and CDR2 is SQIVND (reference sequence). After removal of 9 bases from V and 2 bases from J, the junction contained 10 bases not matched to a gene. The CDR3 loop is CARGGREIAYNEQFF. The CDR3 nucleotides read TGTGCCAGGGGGGGGAGGGAGATCGCCTACAATGAGCAGTTCTTC.

This clone was seen a single time. The V call is TRBV5-6, the J call TRBJ1-1; D unclear. The V gene's germline CDR1 is SGHDT and CDR2 YYEEEE. V lost 5 bases to trimming and J lost 0 bases, with 20 bases between them. The CDR3 is 17 amino acids. CDR3 DNA: TGTGCCAGCAGGACCCTATCCGCCAACAGTCTGAACACTGAAGCTTTCTTT. Translation gives CASRTLSANSLNTEAFF.

V usage is TRBV6-4 and J usage is TRBJ1-1; TRBD1 matches at 8 bases. V lost 3 bases and J lost 7; bases outside the gene matches: 4. CDR3 size: 13 residues. The germline gives CDR1 MRHNA, CDR2 SNTAGT. In DNA, the CDR3 is TGTGCCAGCAGTGAGGGGACAGGCCTTGAAGCTTTCTTT. This translates into CASSEGTGLEAFF.

The rearrangement joins TRBV5-1 to TRBJ2-5, with TRBD2 identical over 9 bases. After removal of 4 bases from V and 5 bases from J, the junction contained 6 bases not matched to a gene. The CDR3 runs to 14 residues. Germline values: CDR1 SGHRS, CDR2 YFSETQ. The CDR3 sequence: CASSVLAGEETQYF. The CDR3 DNA follows: TGCGCCAGCAGCGTCTTAGCGGGAGAGGAGACCCAGTACTTC.

The rearrangement joins TRBV10-1 to TRBJ2-1; D may be TRBD2 (5 bases). Germline V gene data show CDR1 as WNHNN and CDR2 as SYGVQD (reference sequence). The CDR3 covers 11 residues. The V gene lost 4 bases and the J gene lost 8 bases, with 6 bases spanning the gap. DNA of the CDR3: TGCGCCAGCAGTGGGGGAGATGAGCAGTTCTTC. Its protein product is CASSGGDEQFF.

This chain connects TRBV14 to TRBJ2-5; D unclear. Germline V gene lookup returns CDR1 SGHDN and CDR2 FVKESK. V gave up 1 base and J gave up 5 bases, with 14 bases separating them. The CDR3 is 15 amino acids. Here the CDR3 DNA reads TGTGCCAGCAGCCAAGCCCGTCGGCTGCTGGAGACCCAGTACTTC. Its translation: CASSQARRLLETQYF.

This chain uses TRBV5-4 with TRBJ2-3; 7 nucleotides line up with TRBD2. This CDR3 region has 16 residues. Germline V gives CDR1 SGHNT, CDR2 YYREEE (reference sequence). The V gene end was trimmed by 3 bases and the J gene end by 0 bases; junction bases not matched to a gene: 7. CDR3 in DNA: TGTGCCAGCAGCTGGGTAGGCGGGAGAAGCACAGATACGCAGTATTTT. Translated: CASSWVGGRSTDTQYF. Drawing the rest from reference TRBV5-4 and TRBJ2-3, the complete variable domain is ETGVTQSPTHLIKTRGQQVTLRCSSQSGHNTVSWYQQALGQGPQFIFQYYREEENGRGNFPPRFSGLQFPNYSSELNVNALELDDSALYLCASSWVGGRSTDTQYFGPGTRLTVL.

This clone was counted a single time. The chain couples TRBV6-6 to TRBJ2-4; 7 nucleotides line up with TRBD1. The germline V gene encodes CDR1 MNHNY and CDR2 SVGAGI (reference sequence). The CDR3 runs to 15 residues. V shed 2 bases and J 5 bases; nucleotides not matched to a gene: 6. The CDR3 region has the DNA TGTGCCAGCAGTTACACACAGGGGTCGGAAAACATTCAGTACTTC. Amino acids: CASSYTQGSENIQYF.

The gene calls are TRBV30 and TRBJ1-4; D is possibly TRBD1 (5 bases). Trimming took off 0 bases at V and 7 bases at J, with 15 bases between the two ends. Germline assignment: CDR1 GTSNPN and CDR2 SVGIG (reference sequence). The CDR3 spans 15 residues. The CDR3 reads CAWSVHGGKSEKLFF. The CDR3 region has the DNA TGTGCCTGGAGTGTACACGGGGGTAAAAGTGAAAAACTGTTTTTT.

The V call is TRBV5-8, the J call TRBJ2-7; D possibly corresponds to TRBD1 (6 bases). This CDR3 comprises 12 residues. Between the trimmed V and J ends, which lost 4 bases and 6 bases, there was a span of 11 bases. CDR1 and CDR2 from the germline V gene are SGHTS and YDEGEE. CDR3 DNA: TGTGCCAGCAGCAGAACAGGGCTCGAGCAGTACTTC. Protein product: CASSRTGLEQYF.

As to this clone: The sample carries other DNA sequences with the same CDR3. The J gene is TRBJ2-1, the V gene TRBV10-1; D is uncertain. In germline, CDR1 is WNHNN, CDR2 SYGVQD (reference sequence). Trimming left V 3 bases short and J 6 bases short, with 12 bases between. The CDR3 length is 14 residues. In nucleotides, the CDR3 is TGCGCCAGCAGTGAAGGCATTTCGGGCAATGAGCAGTTCTTC. It yields the protein CASSEGISGNEQFF.

The genes are TRBV13 and TRBJ1-4, with TRBD1 matching over 9 bases. The germline V gene encodes CDR1 PRHDT and CDR2 FYEKMQ (reference sequence). V lost 5 bases and J lost 10; bases outside the gene matches: 8. CDR3 length: 14 residues. The CDR3 DNA follows: TGTGCCAGCAGCCGGGGGACAGGGATGGGAAAACTGTTTTTT. Protein product: CASSRGTGMGKLFF.

The CDR3 loop reads CASGLSDRRGSIQYF. Written as DNA, the CDR3 is TGTGCCAGCGGGCTTTCGGACAGACGGGGGAGCATTCAGTACTTC. V usage is TRBV6-1 and J usage is TRBJ2-4, with D possibly called TRBD1 or TRBD2 (6 bases each). V was shortened by 8 bases and J by 9 bases, with 23 bases between the two germline ends. The CDR3 is 15 amino acids. The germline CDR1 and CDR2 sequences are MNHNS and SASEGT.

As DNA, the CDR3 is TGTGCCAGCAGCGGGGGTCGGCGAGAGACCCAGTACTTC. This sequence encodes CASSGGRRETQYF. The J gene is TRBJ2-5, the V gene TRBV6-5; possible D gene TRBD2, 6 bases. The CDR3 totals 13 residues. CDR1 is MNHEY and CDR2 is SVGAGI in the germline V gene. Trimming took off 6 bases at V and 4 bases at J, with 12 bases between the two ends.

The chain combines TRBV6-5 with TRBJ2-2; 10 bases match TRBD2. The CDR3 has 14 amino acids. Per the germline V gene, CDR1 is MNHEY and CDR2 is SVGAGI. The junction had 4 bases not matched to a gene; V was cut back by 6 bases and J by 6 bases. The DNA of the CDR3 is TGTGCCAGCAGACAAGGACTAGCGGCCGGGGAGCTGTTTTTT. Amino acids: CASRQGLAAGELFF.

This rearrangement joins TRBV15 to TRBJ2-5, with TRBD1 identical over 9 bases. This CDR3 region has 15 residues. V shed 1 base and J 2 bases; nucleotides not matched to a gene: 2. Germline assignment: CDR1 LNHNV and CDR2 YYDKDF (reference sequence). The CDR3 loop reads CATSRGTGEQETQYF. CDR3 bases: TGTGCCACCAGCAGAGGGACAGGGGAACAAGAGACCCAGTACTTC.